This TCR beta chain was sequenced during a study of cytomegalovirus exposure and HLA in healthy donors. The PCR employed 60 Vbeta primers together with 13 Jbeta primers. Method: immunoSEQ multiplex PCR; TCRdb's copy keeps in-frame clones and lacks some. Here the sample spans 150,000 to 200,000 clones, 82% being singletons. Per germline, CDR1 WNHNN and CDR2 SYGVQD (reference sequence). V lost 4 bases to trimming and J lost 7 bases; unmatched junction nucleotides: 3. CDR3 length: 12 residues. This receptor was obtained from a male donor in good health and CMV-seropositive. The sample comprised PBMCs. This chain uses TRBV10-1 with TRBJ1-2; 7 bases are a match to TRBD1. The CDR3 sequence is CASSGQGGGYTF. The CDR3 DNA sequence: TGCGCCAGCAGTGGACAGGGTGGTGGCTACACCTTC.